This TCR beta chain was recorded in a study of cytomegalovirus exposure and HLA in healthy donors (dated 2017 in TCRdb). Background on the whole study: In an earlier analysis of about 560 of the donors, about 260 Gb of sequence data and 90 million to 120 million unique TCR beta sequences from about 179 million T cells were reported. An early release covering 550 to 700 HLA-typed donors comprised about 290 gigabases of sequencing data and 85 million or so unique TCR sequences. Of the approximately 370 genotyped donors, 70% to 90% were placed in the genetic ancestry cluster associated with self-reported Caucasian donors. The study aimed to test whether cataloging public T cell receptors could reveal signatures of past pathogen exposure. Using immunosequencing, the study profiled T cell repertoires from 500 to 800 subjects and related those repertoires to cytomegalovirus serostatus. A separate validation cohort of 100 to 150 different subjects was used in addition to the 666-subject first cohort. The study combined high-throughput TCR immunosequencing, statistical association of individual TCRs with disease status, and machine learning to predict cytomegalovirus infection status. A later analysis re-analyzed previously published TCR beta repertoires from about 600 donors and added high-resolution HLA genotyping to study TCR occurrence patterns. Rather than drawing on any new phenotypic data, the later analysis identified candidate immune exposures from TCR beta sequences and the way those sequences occurred across donors. In an earlier analysis of more than 550 of the donors, high-throughput TCR beta sequencing was used to judge whether each TCR beta V gene segment behaved as functional or pseudogenic. Donor age, sex, ethnicity and CMV serostatus were compiled together with the repertoire data. Genome-wide SNP genotypes for about 65% of the roughly 670 donors were used in a later genetic analysis, which treated that subset as a discovery cohort. Every repertoire in the discovery cohort had been generated on one and the same sequencing platform. HLA typing included class I and class II loci at four-digit resolution. Typing coverage differed by locus: A, B, C, DRB1 and DQB1 were typed in about 629-640 donors, DQA1 in 522, DPA1 in some 570, and DPB1 in just under 480. Because of strong linkage in the cohort, roughly 5 DR-DQ haplotypes were treated as single units for association and clustering. On average, roughly 200,000 unique TCR beta nucleotide sequences were sequenced per donor among 398 genotyped donors of the cohort, with 15% to 20% of those sequences being non-productive. Paper-wide results and their limitations: In a later genetic analysis, a missense DCLRE1C variant was associated with V-gene and J-gene trimming of TCR beta chains, and the association was replicated in an independent cohort. Across donors, most TCR sequences were observed very rarely, whereas some public TCRs were present in many individuals. A few of the identified cytomegalovirus-associated TCR beta chains were confirmed in vitro to be specific for cytomegalovirus antigens. According to a later analysis, TCR association rates differed among HLA loci, with DRB1 alleles showing the most associated TCRs and HLA-C alleles showing the fewest. The authors suggested that the approach could potentially be extended to other disease states and immunological phenotypes. The 87-base-pair reads could not distinguish some IMGT-functional V segments, including TRBV6-2 and TRBV6-3, so those segments were excluded. Compared with equally common non-associated chains, HLA-associated TCR beta chains in a later analysis were more clonally expanded and had lower generation probabilities. Linkage disequilibrium might explain the correlated functional status among segregating V segments, but an unknown experimental factor could not be excluded. The sequencing pipeline was judged likely to have produced a cluster of highly shared sequence variants as a technical artifact. In the study, approximately 160 TCR beta chains were listed as associated with cytomegalovirus. The presence/absence analyses assumed that sequencing depth was roughly uniform across donors, and that assumption may not be true. Specific HLA alleles were associated with over 15,000 TCR beta sequences at a false discovery rate of 0.05 in a later analysis. Immune exposure information for the cohort was limited to CMV serostatus. According to a later analysis, most CMV-associated TCR beta chains appeared to be HLA-restricted, and the HLA associations seemed to be driven largely by CMV exposure. Seventeen rarely observed V segments, including chromosome 9 orphons, were excluded from the earlier analysis of some 590 of the donors because counts were too low. When HLA alleles, especially DR and DQ, strongly co-occurred, TCR associations were difficult to assign to individual alleles. In this cohort, only TCR beta chains were sequenced, and detectable features were limited by the absence of alpha or paired-chain data. Several of the top co-occurrence clusters appeared to be linked to parvovirus B19, influenza, CMV and Epstein-Barr virus, according to a later analysis. The classifier was reported to diagnose cytomegalovirus status with high specificity and sensitivity in both the original and validation cohorts. In an earlier analysis of 587 of the donors, most TCR beta V segments appeared in productive rearrangements about 87% or about 30% of the time, broadly matching IMGT annotations. A later genetic analysis reported fewer N-insertions in productive TCRs among donors in an Asian-associated ancestry cluster than the roughly 700-donor mean. A further reported finding was that TCR beta sequences accurately predicted the HLA-A and HLA-B alleles for most subjects in the first cohort. Because HLA typing was missing for some donors at each locus, association tests included only the typed subset.

Library preparation used the immunoSEQ multiplex PCR assay. A mixture of 60 forward primers for TCR Vbeta segments and 13 reverse primers for TCR Jbeta segments was used in the multiplex PCR. The CDR3 region of rearranged TCR beta genes was amplified from genomic DNA with a multiplex PCR assay. The Illumina HiSeq System was used to sequence the amplified TCR beta libraries as 87-base-pair reads. In the original analysis: Across the 700 or so repertoires, a later analysis counted tens of millions of unique TCR beta chains, around 11 million of which were shared by at least two donors. Raw reads were error-corrected and collapsed into unique sequences with a nearest-neighbor algorithm that merged closely related sequences to remove PCR and sequencing errors. To assign V, D and J gene segments, CDR3 sequences were aligned to IMGT reference sequences. Each retained sequence needed at least a six-nucleotide match to both a V gene segment and a J gene segment. A rearrangement counted as productive if the CDR3 had no stop codons and remained in frame with V and J, and every other rearrangement counted as non-productive. Following IMGT convention, CDR3 was defined as the stretch from the second conserved V-encoded cysteine up to the conserved J-encoded phenylalanine. Sequences without an unambiguous match to a single V gene segment were excluded from the earlier analysis of 450 to 750 of the donors. In an earlier analysis of a few hundred of the donors, V segments were called functional above 56.7% productive rearrangements and were called segregating when the between-donor standard deviation exceeded 5%. A statistical classification framework was developed to diagnose cytomegalovirus status using the catalog of TCR beta chain sequences. In a later analysis, V and J genes were assigned by comparing TCR nucleotide sequences against IMGT/GENE-DB human TR gene sequences. In a later analysis, CDR3 sequences and most-parsimonious VDJ recombination scenarios were assigned using the TCRdist pipeline. In a later analysis, each TCR beta chain was defined by its CDR3 amino acid sequence together with its V-gene family, and reads without a unique V-gene family were excluded. In a later analysis, some 600 highly shared, low-generation-probability nucleotide sequences were removed to address suspected cross-contamination and a sequencing artifact. A later analysis calculated a clonal expansion index for each public chain from normalized within-repertoire ranks of inferred template counts. Generation probabilities in a later analysis came from a VDJ recombination model fitted to out-of-frame rearrangements, and those results were checked against IGoR. In a later analysis, hypergeometric tests were used to score TCR-TCR, TCR-HLA and TCR-CMV co-occurrence, with a repertoire-size bias correction applied to TCR pairs. In a later analysis, false discovery rates were estimated by permuting HLA or CMV assignments 20 times. A later analysis grouped co-occurring TCRs with DBSCAN, adding TCRdist sequence similarity when clustering within HLA-allele-positive subsets. Co-occurrence clustering excluded repertoires with fewer than 30,000 or more than 120,000 public chains, plus five with anomalous nucleotide sharing. TCRdb's version of the immuneACCESS table is confined to in-frame rearrangements and falls short of the full clone set. An unresolved V gene accounts for under half of the shortfall where checked; the remainder is of unknown origin. That table supplies the V and J calls and clone size; D and trimming were determined from the DNA. The sample table holds fewer than 200,000 clones, of which 75% to 90% were seen once. 1.9% of the sample comes from the top ten.

In total, 500 to 700 healthy bone marrow donors made up the cohort. At the time of sampling, every cohort member was nominally healthy, though immune exposures that went unrecorded were likely present. CMV serostatus was positive for roughly 290 and negative for about half of the roughly 700 cohort members, and was not recorded for this donor. Each donor provided a peripheral blood sample, and peripheral blood mononuclear cells were used for TCR beta sequencing. Genomic DNA was extracted from the blood cell samples with the Qiagen DNeasy Blood Extraction Kit. To note about this clone: Its antigen target is currently unknown. One end of the junction is discordant with germline, which a read error may explain.

From a lookup of the germline V gene (reference sequence), CDR1 and CDR2 are SEHNR and FQNEAQ. The CDR3 starts with the cysteine, ends with the phenylalanine, and has 17 residues. The kept DNA is CDR3 alone, 51 bases in frame from the first base. The sequence links TRBV7-9 to TRBJ1-1; the D gene is not confidently resolved. The sample consisted of PBMCs. This clonotype was obtained from a human donor in good health. For the CDR3, the sequence is CSSSLLGSVVMNTEAFF. The bases read TGTTCCAGCAGCTTACTGGGCTCTGTAGTAATGAACACTGAAGCTTTCTTT.